These T cell receptor beta chains were read from a single sample in a study of OX40 agonist ivuxolimab in advanced cancers. TCRdb's copy holds only in-frame clones and misses some; the assay was immunoSEQ multiplex PCR. The table has about 56,000 clones, around 81% seen once. The material was CD4+ or CD8+ T cells sorted from blood, obtained in a trial of the OX40 agonist ivuxolimab. The receptors were gathered from an adult with an advanced solid tumor such as melanoma, head and neck, liver or kidney cancer. The CDR3 runs from the conserved cysteine through the conserved F or W. The order of the fields is clone size, D gene, J gene, V gene, CDR3 protein, CDR3 DNA. The D gene is left open where the match is weak. The size entry is marked missing in some rows and otherwise reads once, few, many or a size class.

-,-,TRBJ1-5,TRBV28,CASSPYLGYSNQPQHF,TGTGCCAGCAGTCCCTACCTAGGGTATAGCAATCAGCCCCAGCATTTT
once,TRBD1,TRBJ1-1,TRBV2,CASTPGQGARRNTEAFF,TGTGCCAGCACCCCGGGACAGGGGGCGCGGAGGAACACTGAAGCTTTCTTT
-,-,TRBJ2-3,TRBV10-2,CASSESKGRPAFGQYF,TGCGCCAGCAGTGAGTCGAAAGGGCGGCCCGCATTCGGGCAGTATTTT
-,-,TRBJ2-7,TRBV5-6,CASCDSSYEQYF,TGTGCCAGCTGTGACAGCTCCTACGAGCAGTACTTC
once,-,TRBJ2-6,TRBV6-4,CASAVTSGANVLTF,TGTGCCAGCGCGGTCACCTCTGGGGCCAACGTCCTGACTTTC
-,-,TRBJ1-4,TRBV6-5,CASSYSIRSSNEKLFF,TGTGCCAGCAGTTACTCGATCCGGAGTTCTAATGAAAAACTGTTTTTT
-,-,TRBJ1-4,TRBV19,CASSGQGLNEKLFF,TGTGCCAGTAGTGGGCAGGGACTTAATGAAAAACTGTTTTTT
-,-,TRBJ1-1,TRBV5-1,CASSLVSRGTEAFF,TGCGCCAGCAGCTTGGTTAGCAGGGGTACTGAAGCTTTCTTT
-,-,TRBJ2-3,TRBV28,CASSLAAGADTQYF,TGTGCCAGCAGTTTAGCTGCGGGGGCCGATACGCAGTATTTT
-,TRBD1,TRBJ1-2,TRBV6-1,CASSDKGQGAYGYTF,TGTGCCAGCAGTGATAAAGGACAGGGGGCATATGGCTACACCTTC
-,TRBD2,TRBJ2-3,TRBV30,CAWTNREDGADTQYF,TGTGCCTGGACTAACCGGGAGGACGGGGCAGATACGCAGTATTTT
-,-,TRBJ1-3,TRBV19,CASSIQANSGNTIYF,TGTGCCAGTAGTATCCAGGCCAACTCTGGAAACACCATATATTTT
-,TRBD1,TRBJ1-3,TRBV9,CASSATGDNSGNTIYF,TGTGCCAGCAGCGCAACAGGGGACAACTCTGGAAACACCATATATTTT
-,-,TRBJ2-3,TRBV5-1,CASSLAASEGADTQYF,TGCGCCAGCAGCTTGGCCGCCTCAGAGGGCGCAGATACGCAGTATTTT
once,-,TRBJ1-1,TRBV9,CASSVNTEGNTEAFF,TGTGCCAGCAGCGTAAATACAGAGGGGAACACTGAAGCTTTCTTT
-,-,TRBJ2-1,TRBV12-5,CASGLRAVHEQFF,TGTGCTAGTGGTTTGAGGGCAGTCCATGAGCAGTTCTTC
-,TRBD2,TRBJ2-7,TRBV29-1,CSVGLAGTEQYF,TGCAGCGTTGGTCTAGCGGGAACCGAGCAGTACTTC
-,-,TRBJ1-1,TRBV10-3,CAIMGSGRNTEAFF,TGTGCCATCATGGGCTCCGGGAGGAACACTGAAGCTTTCTTT
-,-,TRBJ2-1,TRBV7-9,CASIHYSRTAYNEQFF,TGTGCCAGCATCCATTATAGCCGGACCGCCTACAATGAGCAGTTCTTC
-,-,TRBJ2-6,TRBV5-4,CASSPGAPGANVLTF,TGTGCCAGCAGCCCGGGGGCGCCTGGGGCCAACGTCCTGACTTTC
-,TRBD1,TRBJ2-3,TRBV28,CASSFENRGQDTQYF,TGTGCCAGCAGTTTTGAAAACAGGGGGCAAGATACGCAGTATTTT
few,-,TRBJ2-5,TRBV25-1,CASSDIQETQYF,TGTGCCAGCAGCGACATTCAAGAGACCCAGTACTTC
-,-,TRBJ1-3,TRBV6-1,CASIRGFGNTIYF,TGTGCCAGCATACGGGGTTTCGGAAACACCATATATTTT
few,TRBD1,TRBJ2-7,TRBV27,CASSFGTDYEQYF,TGTGCCAGCAGTTTCGGGACAGACTACGAGCAGTACTTC
once,-,TRBJ2-5,TRBV5-1,CASSLGLVAAQETQYF,TGCGCCAGCAGCTTGGGACTGGTAGCGGCTCAAGAGACCCAGTACTTC
-,-,TRBJ1-2,TRBV19,CASIPTDSANYGYTF,TGTGCCAGTATTCCGACTGACTCAGCTAACTATGGCTACACCTTC
-,TRBD2,TRBJ2-1,TRBV7-3,CASSWGVAGGDEQFF,TGTGCCAGCAGCTGGGGGGTAGCGGGAGGCGATGAGCAGTTCTTC
-,-,TRBJ1-5,TRBV6-1,CASSVPRQVASNQPQHF,TGTGCCAGCAGTGTCCCCAGACAGGTCGCAAGCAATCAGCCCCAGCATTTT
-,-,TRBJ2-1,TRBV6-6,CASSSSGRYNEQFF,TGTGCCAGCAGTAGCTCCGGTCGTTACAATGAGCAGTTCTTC
-,TRBD1,TRBJ2-1,TRBV29-1,CSVVDRDGFWSYNEQFF,TGCAGCGTTGTGGACAGGGACGGCTTTTGGTCCTACAATGAGCAGTTCTTC
-,TRBD2,TRBJ2-3,TRBV9,CASSVGGGQGTDTQYF,TGTGCCAGCAGCGTCGGCGGGGGGCAGGGCACAGATACGCAGTATTTT
-,-,TRBJ1-2,TRBV18,CASSSPDRESYGYTF,TGTGCCAGCTCATCCCCTGACAGAGAATCCTATGGCTACACCTTC
-,-,TRBJ2-1,TRBV15,CATSRGASSFEAYNEQFF,TGTGCCACCAGCAGAGGGGCCTCGAGTTTTGAGGCCTACAATGAGCAGTTCTTC
-,-,TRBJ2-3,TRBV12-5,CASGLGRTVANSDTQYF,TGTGCTAGTGGTTTGGGTAGGACAGTGGCGAACTCAGATACGCAGTATTTT
-,-,TRBJ2-2,TRBV10-3,CAISDDDTGELFF,TGTGCCATCAGTGATGACGACACCGGGGAGCTGTTTTTT
-,-,TRBJ2-7,TRBV19,CASSFRDGAYEQYF,TGTGCCAGTAGTTTCCGGGACGGAGCCTACGAGCAGTACTTC